Listed below are T cell receptor beta chains from one sample, sequenced in a study of blood T cell repertoires in COVID-19. This table comes from immunoSEQ multiplex PCR, and its TCRdb copy is limited to in-frame clones, with some not included. Here the sample spans 310,000 or so clones, roughly 90% being singletons. Sequenced input: peripheral blood. These TCRs come from a man younger than 30 who had recovered from COVID-19. CDR3s include the opening cysteine and the closing phenylalanine or tryptophan. A D gene is named only where the DNA matches it firmly. Expanded clones are given a class, and other clones once, few, many or no size at all.

TRBV7-2	-	-	TRBJ2-3	TGTGCCAGCAGCACGGGACTGCCAGATACGCAGTATTTT	CASSTGLPDTQYF
TRBV7-8	-	TRBD1	TRBJ1-1	TGTGCCAGCAGCTGGGGACAGGGGAGGGTCTGGTACACTGAAGCTTTCTTT	CASSWGQGRVWYTEAFF
TRBV30	-	-	TRBJ2-6	TGTGCCTGGAGTGTACACGGAGGTAGCTCTGGGGCCAACGTCCTGACTTTC	CAWSVHGGSSGANVLTF
TRBV6-4	-	-	TRBJ1-2	TGTGCCAGCAGTGACTCTGGGACTGGGGCCTACACCTTC	CASSDSGTGAYTF
TRBV12-5	-	TRBD1	TRBJ1-2	TGTGCTAGTGGTTTTGGGACAGCTACTAACTATGGCTACACCTTC	CASGFGTATNYGYTF
TRBV7-3	-	TRBD2	TRBJ2-3	TGTGCCAGCAGCGCCGGGGGGTCCACTAGCACAGATACGCAGTATTTT	CASSAGGSTSTDTQYF
TRBV6-2/TRBV6-3	-	TRBD2	TRBJ2-1	TGTGCCAGCAGTGATATAGCGGGAGAGGTCTACAATGAGCAGTTCTTC	CASSDIAGEVYNEQFF
TRBV5-1	few	-	TRBJ2-3	TGCGCCAGCAGCTACGGACAGCCTGCAGATACGCAGTATTTT	CASSYGQPADTQYF
TRBV5-1	-	-	TRBJ1-5	TGCGCCAGCAGCTTGGAGGGGGATAGCAATCAGCCCCAGCATTTT	CASSLEGDSNQPQHF
TRBV25-1	-	TRBD1	TRBJ2-1	TGTGCCAGCAGTCCAATGGGGACAGGGGTGATCTTC	CASSPMGTGVIF
TRBV6-1	few	-	TRBJ1-5	TGTGCCAGCAGTGGAAGGGGGTCCAGGCCCGATCAGCCCCAGCATTTT	CASSGRGSRPDQPQHF
TRBV3-1/TRBV3-2	-	TRBD2	TRBJ2-2	TGTGCCAGCAGCCAAGGTTATAGCGGGAGTGCCGGGGAGCTGTTTTTT	CASSQGYSGSAGELFF
TRBV19	-	TRBD1	TRBJ2-5	TGTGCCAGTAGTCCCAGGGGGCGAGAGACCCAGTACTTC	CASSPRGRETQYF
TRBV6-5	-	-	TRBJ1-2	TGTGCCAGCAGGCCTACAGGGCCCTGGAACTATGGCTACACCTTC	CASRPTGPWNYGYTF
TRBV2	-	TRBD1	TRBJ1-1	TGTGCCGTTGCGGGACAGACGAACACTGAAGCTTTCTTT	CAVAGQTNTEAFF
TRBV6-5	-	-	TRBJ2-5	TGTGCCAGCAGTCCCACCCCGGGGTTAGAGACCCAGTACTTC	CASSPTPGLETQYF
TRBV27	-	-	TRBJ1-3	TGTGCCAGCAGTTTCCGGCAGGGGCTCTCTGGAAACACCATATATTTT	CASSFRQGLSGNTIYF
TRBV10-3	-	TRBD1	TRBJ1-2	TGTGCCATCAGTGAGTTCCCTACAGGGGGCTCTGGCTATGGCTACACCTTC	CAISEFPTGGSGYGYTF
TRBV6-4	-	-	TRBJ2-1	TGTGCCAGCAGTGCTCGGGTGTACAATGAGCAGTTCTTC	CASSARVYNEQFF
TRBV18	-	-	TRBJ2-5	TGTGCCAGCTCACCACCGGGGGGAGTACGGGAGACCCAGTACTTC	CASSPPGGVRETQYF
TRBV6-5	-	-	TRBJ1-1	TGTGCCAGCAGTTACACGACAGCAAACACTGAAGCTTTCTTT	CASSYTTANTEAFF
TRBV27	-	-	TRBJ2-2	TGTGCCAGCAGTTTAAGAGACACGAACACCGGGGAGCTGTTTTTT	CASSLRDTNTGELFF
TRBV6-2/TRBV6-3	-	TRBD1	TRBJ2-1	TGTGCCAGCAGTCAAACCGGGACAGGCTCCAATGAGCAGTTCTTC	CASSQTGTGSNEQFF
TRBV19	-	-	TRBJ1-1	TGTGCCAGCGCCTCCACCGGGGGGAAAATGAACACTGAAGCTTTCTTT	CASASTGGKMNTEAFF
TRBV6-5	-	-	TRBJ1-2	TGTGCCAGCACCCGAGGACAGTACTATGGCTACACCTTC	CASTRGQYYGYTF
TRBV27	-	TRBD1	TRBJ1-1	TGTGCCAGCAGCTCCGAGCGGACAGGGGTAACTGAAGCTTTCTTT	CASSSERTGVTEAFF
TRBV5-4	-	-	TRBJ2-3	TGTGCCAGCAACCCCCAGGGGTCAGATACGCAGTATTTT	CASNPQGSDTQYF
TRBV6-6	-	TRBD1	TRBJ1-2	TGTGCCAGCAGCGACACAGGGGGCTCGGGCTATGGCTACACCTTC	CASSDTGGSGYGYTF
TRBV7-6	-	TRBD2	TRBJ2-7	TGTGCCAGCAGCTCCGGACTAGCGGGTAGCTACGAGCAGTACTTC	CASSSGLAGSYEQYF
TRBV4-2	-	-	TRBJ2-3	TGTGCCAGCAGCCAAGTGGGGACAAGCCTCACAGATACGCAGTATTTT	CASSQVGTSLTDTQYF
TRBV3-1/TRBV3-2	-	TRBD2	TRBJ2-2	TGTGCCAGCAGCCCTAGCGGGAGGGCCCCGAACACCGGGGAGCTGTTTTTT	CASSPSGRAPNTGELFF
TRBV7-2	-	TRBD2	TRBJ2-3	TGTGCCAGCAGCTGGATCGGGACTAGCGGGGGGGCGGGAGATACGCAGTATTTT	CASSWIGTSGGAGDTQYF
TRBV7-2	-	TRBD1	TRBJ1-6	TGTGCCAGCAGCCGGACGACAGGGCTATATAATTCACCCCTCCACTTT	CASSRTTGLYNSPLHF
TRBV10-3	-	-	TRBJ2-3	TGTGCCATCAGTGAACGGGACCAGATCGGGGGTACGCAGTATTTT	CAISERDQIGGTQYF
TRBV13	-	TRBD2	TRBJ2-5	TGTGCCAGCAGCTTAATAAGCGGGGGGGAAGAGACCCAGTACTTC	CASSLISGGEETQYF